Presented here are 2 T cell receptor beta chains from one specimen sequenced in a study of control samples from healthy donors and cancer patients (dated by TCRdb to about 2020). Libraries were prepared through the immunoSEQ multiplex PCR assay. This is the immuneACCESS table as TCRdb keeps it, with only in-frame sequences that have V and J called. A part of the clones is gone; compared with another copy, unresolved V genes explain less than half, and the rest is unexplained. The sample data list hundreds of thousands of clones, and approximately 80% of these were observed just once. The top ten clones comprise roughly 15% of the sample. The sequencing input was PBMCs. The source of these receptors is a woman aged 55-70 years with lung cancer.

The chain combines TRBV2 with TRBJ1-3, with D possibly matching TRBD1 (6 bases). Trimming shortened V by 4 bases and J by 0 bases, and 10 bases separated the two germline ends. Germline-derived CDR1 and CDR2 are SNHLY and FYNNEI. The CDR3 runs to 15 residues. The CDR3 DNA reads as TGTGCCAGCAGTGTGACAGGCCTCTCTGGAAACACCATATATTTT. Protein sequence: CASSVTGLSGNTIYF.

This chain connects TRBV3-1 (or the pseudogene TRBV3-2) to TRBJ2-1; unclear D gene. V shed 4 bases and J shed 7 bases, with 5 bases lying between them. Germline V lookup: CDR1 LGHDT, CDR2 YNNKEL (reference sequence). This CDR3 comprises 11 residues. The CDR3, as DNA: TGTGCCAGCAGCCTCTATAATGAGCAGTTCTTC. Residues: CASSLYNEQFF.